This entry lists 16 T cell receptor beta chains sequenced from one sample in a study of identifying expanded T cells in peripheral blood (dated by TCRdb to between 2019 and 2020). The library was produced with the immunoSEQ multiplex PCR assay. Entries here come from immuneACCESS through TCRdb and include only in-frame sequences with V and J called. Some clones fail to appear in such tables; in the studies checked, an unresolved V gene covers under half of the shortfall, and the cause of the remainder is unknown. A total of around 100,000 clones appear in this sample, around 88% of them only once. The ten top clones hold roughly 17% of the sample. Sequencing used blood. The receptors were gathered from a person aged 18 to 70 in good health.

The V call is TRBV2, the J call TRBJ1-6; the match to TRBD1 covers 7 bases. The length of the CDR3 is 14 residues. The V segment lost 3 bases and the J segment 8 bases; nucleotides outside the gene matches: 4. The germline V gene encodes CDR1 SNHLY and CDR2 FYNNEI. CDR3 DNA: TGTGCCAGCAGTGAGAGCAGGGGGGATTCACCCCTCCACTTT. Protein: CASSESRGDSPLHF.

V usage is TRBV4-2 and J usage is TRBJ2-1; TRBD1 matches 7 bases. Germline V lookup: CDR1 LGHNA, CDR2 YNFKEQ. Unmatched junction bases numbered 11, after V lost 0 bases and J lost 9 bases. CDR3 length: 16 residues. The CDR3 loop reads CASSQEFATGSVEQFF. In nucleotides, the CDR3 is TGTGCCAGCAGCCAAGAATTTGCGACAGGGAGTGTTGAGCAGTTCTTC.

The V and J genes are TRBV7-9 and TRBJ1-2; 10 positions agree with TRBD1. Germline lookup yields CDR1 SEHNR and CDR2 FQNEAQ (reference sequence). The CDR3 is 15 amino acids. The V segment lost 1 base and the J segment 8 bases; nucleotides outside the gene matches: 7. CDR3 residues: CASSLVGDRGGGYTF. The CDR3 DNA is TGTGCCAGCAGCTTAGTTGGGGACAGGGGAGGAGGCTACACCTTC.

The V call is TRBV2, the J call TRBJ2-3; TRBD2 aligns across 7 bases. V lost 1 base and J lost 4; bases outside the gene matches: 2. Germline lookup yields CDR1 SNHLY and CDR2 FYNNEI. The CDR3 has 14 amino acids. Written as DNA, the CDR3 is TGTGCCAGCAGTGAAGTGGGGGGGGCAGATACGCAGTATTTT. This gives the protein CASSEVGGADTQYF.

The gene calls are TRBV6-5 and TRBJ2-1; D not resolved. Germline CDR1 is MNHEY and CDR2 is SVGAGI. With 0 bases removed from V and 10 bases from J, the gap between germline ends came to 10 bases. CDR3 size: 13 residues. This chain's CDR3 is CASSYSSLKEQFF. The CDR3 bases are TGTGCCAGCAGTTACTCTAGCCTGAAAGAGCAGTTCTTC.

The chain recombines TRBV20-1 with TRBJ2-7; D gene uncertain. CDR3 size: 10 residues. Germline CDR1 reads DFQATT; CDR2 reads SNEGSKA (reference sequence). Trimming left V 0 bases short and J 4 bases short, with 1 base between. The DNA for the CDR3 is TGCAGTGCTAGAGAGTACGAGCAGTACTTC. This sequence encodes CSAREYEQYF.

The J gene is TRBJ1-4, the V gene TRBV2; D might be TRBD1 (6 bases). V was clipped by 6 bases and J by 11 bases, with 19 bases between them. CDR1 is SNHLY, CDR2 FYNNEI, per germline. CDR3 length equals 14 residues. The CDR3 nucleotides read TGTGCCAGCAGAAGGACAGACGTCGGGGACAAACTGTTTTTT. Encoded protein: CASRRTDVGDKLFF.

This chain links TRBV6-6 with TRBJ2-6; D gene uncertain. Germline V gives CDR1 MNHNY, CDR2 SVGAGI (reference sequence). The CDR3 is made up of 13 amino acids. Between the trimmed V and J ends, which lost 5 bases and 6 bases, there was a span of 8 bases. In DNA, the CDR3 is TGTGCCAGCAGTGGCTCTTTGGCCAACGTCCTGACTTTC. It yields the protein CASSGSLANVLTF.

The chain couples TRBV27 to TRBJ2-1; no reliable D call. The CDR3 runs to 14 residues. Germline-derived CDR1 and CDR2 are MNHEY and SMNVEV (reference sequence). Deletions cut 2 bases from V and 9 bases from J, with 14 bases between. The CDR3 DNA follows: TGTGCCAGCAGTTTAGGGTCAGGTGTTGGTGAGCAGTTCTTC. It specifies CASSLGSGVGEQFF.

The V gene is TRBV19, the J gene TRBJ1-2, with a weak D call TRBD1 (5 bases). Trimming removed 4 bases at V and 4 bases at J, with 25 bases between. CDR1 is LNHDA and CDR2 is SQIVND in the germline V gene (reference sequence). This CDR3 has 18 residues. CDR3 residues: CASSNPGRVESGTYGYTF. The CDR3 DNA is TGTGCCAGTAGTAATCCGGGCAGGGTCGAGTCTGGGACCTATGGCTACACCTTC.

V usage is TRBV19 and J usage is TRBJ1-2; 10 bases align to TRBD1. J was trimmed by 4 bases and V by 5 bases; bases with no gene match: 4. This CDR3 region has 14 residues. Germline CDR1 and CDR2: LNHDA and SQIVND (reference sequence). The CDR3 region is CASSWDRGVYGYTF. CDR3 nucleotides: TGTGCCAGTAGTTGGGACAGGGGAGTCTATGGCTACACCTTC.

The gene calls are TRBV5-6 and TRBJ1-6; 9 bases align to TRBD1. CDR1 and CDR2 from the germline V gene are SGHDT and YYEEEE. J lost 9 bases, V lost 6 bases, and 10 bases had no gene match. The CDR3 contains 15 residues. This CDR3 is CASINKQGASSPLHF. In nucleotides, the CDR3 is TGTGCCAGCATCAACAAACAGGGGGCTAGTTCACCCCTCCACTTT. The full variable domain, completed using reference TRBV5-6 and TRBJ1-6, is DAGVTQSPTHLIKTRGQQVTLRCSPKSGHDTVSWYQQALGQGPQFIFQYYEEEERQRGNFPDRFSGHQFPNYSSELNVNALLLGDSALYLCASINKQGASSPLHFGNGTRLTVT.

The CDR3 nucleotides are TGTGCCAGCAGTCCCCGTTCGGCCGGGCAGCCCCAGCATTTT. As protein: CASSPRSAGQPQHF. The gene calls are TRBV6-5 and TRBJ1-5, with unresolved D. This CDR3 region has 14 residues. Between the trimmed V and J ends, which lost 5 bases and 7 bases, there was a span of 15 bases. In germline, CDR1 is MNHEY, CDR2 SVGAGI.

V is TRBV7-9 and J is TRBJ1-1; possibly TRBD1 for D (5 bases). The CDR3 has 14 residues. Germline V gene sequence: CDR1 SEHNR, CDR2 FQNEAQ (reference sequence). Between the trimmed V and J ends, which lost 5 bases and 3 bases, there was a span of 13 bases. This chain's CDR3 is CASSLTWGDTEAFF. CDR3 nucleotide sequence: TGTGCCAGCAGCCTCACCTGGGGGGACACTGAAGCTTTCTTT.

V gene TRBV6-5 combines with J gene TRBJ2-7; tentative D call: TRBD2 (6 bases). Trimming took off 0 bases at V and 9 bases at J, with 21 bases between the two ends. Germline values: CDR1 MNHEY, CDR2 SVGAGI. This CDR3 region has 16 residues. CDR3 in DNA: TGTGCCAGCAGTTACTCGACCCCCGCCGCTCTTAGCGGGCAGTACTTC. It is translated as CASSYSTPAALSGQYF.

V usage is TRBV27 and J usage is TRBJ1-2, with TRBD1 matching 9 bases. Germline-derived CDR1 and CDR2 are MNHEY and SMNVEV (reference sequence). CDR3 size: 16 residues. With V trimmed by 3 bases and J by 3 bases, 8 bases remained unmatched. DNA for the CDR3: TGTGCCAGCAGTTTCGGCCCCACAGGGGGCGACTATGGCTACACCTTC. Translation gives CASSFGPTGGDYGYTF.